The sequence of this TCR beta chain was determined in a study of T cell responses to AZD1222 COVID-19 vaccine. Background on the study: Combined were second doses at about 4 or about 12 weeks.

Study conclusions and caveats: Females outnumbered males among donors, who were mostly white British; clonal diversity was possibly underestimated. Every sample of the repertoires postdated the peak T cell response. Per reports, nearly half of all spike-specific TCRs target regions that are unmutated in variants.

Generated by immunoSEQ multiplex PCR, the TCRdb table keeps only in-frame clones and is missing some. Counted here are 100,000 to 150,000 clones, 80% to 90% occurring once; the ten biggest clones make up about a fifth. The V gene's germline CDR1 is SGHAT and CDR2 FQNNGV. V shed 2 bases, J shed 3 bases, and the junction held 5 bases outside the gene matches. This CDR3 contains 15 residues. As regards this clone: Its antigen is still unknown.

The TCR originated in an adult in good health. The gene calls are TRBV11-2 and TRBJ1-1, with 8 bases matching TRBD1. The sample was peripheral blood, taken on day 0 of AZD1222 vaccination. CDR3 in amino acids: CASSLWTGKDTEAFF. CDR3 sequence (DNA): TGTGCCAGCAGCTTATGGACAGGGAAGGACACTGAAGCTTTCTTT. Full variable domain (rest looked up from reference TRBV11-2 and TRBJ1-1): EAGVAQSPRYKIIEKRQSVAFWCNPISGHATLYWYQQILGQGPKLLIQFQNNGVVDDSQLPKDRFSAERLKGVDSTLKIQPAKLEDSAVYLCASSLWTGKDTEAFFGQGTRLTVV.